The 13 T cell receptor beta chains given below trace back to one sample, sequenced in a study of blood T cell repertoires in COVID-19. Produced via immunoSEQ multiplex PCR; TCRdb's table is partial and in-frame only. The sample includes over 150,000 clones, roughly 90% of them seen just once. The source material was peripheral blood. Source of these receptors: a man in his fifties with COVID-19, enrolled during active disease.

J is TRBJ2-3 and V is TRBV18; no firm D call. The CDR3 covers 13 residues. Per the germline V gene, CDR1 is KGHSH and CDR2 is LQKENI. V lost 2 bases and J 2 bases, leaving 5 bases between the germline ends. CDR3 region: CASSPEITDTQYF. The CDR3 DNA reads TGTGCCAGCTCACCAGAGATCACAGATACGCAGTATTTT.

The chain is built from TRBV5-1 and TRBJ2-1; D gene uncertain. The germline V and J ends were trimmed by 3 bases and 3 bases, with 10 bases remaining between them. This CDR3 has 14 amino acids. The germline V gene has CDR1 SGHRS and CDR2 YFSETQ. The CDR3 sequence is CASSSFRVYNEQFF. The CDR3 nucleotides read TGCGCCAGCAGCTCCTTTCGGGTCTACAATGAGCAGTTCTTC.

The chain couples TRBV6-5 to TRBJ2-5, with D unresolved. The CDR3 is 15 residues long. The germline V gene has CDR1 MNHEY and CDR2 SVGAGI. V lost 2 bases and J 1 base, leaving 11 bases between the germline ends. The CDR3 DNA is TGTGCCAGCAGTTACACGTCAGTTTCCCAAGAGACCCAGTACTTC. This encodes CASSYTSVSQETQYF.

The rearrangement joins TRBV2 to TRBJ2-3, with D perhaps matching TRBD1 (5 bases). The germline gives CDR1 SNHLY, CDR2 FYNNEI. V was cut by 6 bases and J by 4 bases, with 8 bases left in between. This CDR3 has 12 amino acids. Here the CDR3 DNA reads TGTGCCAGCAGGCAGGGTTCAGATACGCAGTATTTT. Translation gives CASRQGSDTQYF.

The genes are TRBV18 and TRBJ2-2; 8 nucleotides line up with TRBD1. V shed 2 bases and J 1 base; nucleotides not matched to a gene: 9. The V gene's germline CDR1 is KGHSH and CDR2 LQKENI. This CDR3 has 18 residues. The CDR3 nucleotides read TGTGCCAGCTCACCAATCAGGGCTGGACAGGGGAACACCGGGGAGCTGTTTTTT. Amino acids: CASSPIRAGQGNTGELFF.

This chain joins TRBV7-8 and TRBJ2-2, with 11 bases that match TRBD2. The germline V gene encodes CDR1 SGHVS and CDR2 FQNEAQ. CDR3 length: 18 residues. V lost 1 base to trimming and J lost 4 bases; unmatched junction nucleotides: 8. CDR3 in DNA: TGTGCCAGCAGCTTAGGTTTAGCGGGGGGGCTTTCCACCGGGGAGCTGTTTTTT. It specifies CASSLGLAGGLSTGELFF.

This chain connects TRBV18 to TRBJ2-2, with D hard to call. The CDR3 runs 13 residues. Germline V gene data show CDR1 as KGHSH and CDR2 as LQKENI. V shed 0 bases and J shed 5 bases, with 4 bases lying between them. The chain's CDR3 is CASSPPSTGELFF. The CDR3 nucleotides are TGTGCCAGCTCACCACCCTCTACCGGGGAGCTGTTTTTT.

The chain is built from TRBV7-9 and TRBJ2-6; 8 bases align to TRBD1. V trimming: 2 bases; J trimming: 4 bases; junction bases outside the gene matches: 4. This CDR3 has 16 amino acids. CDR1 and CDR2 (germline): SEHNR, FQNEAQ (reference sequence). Written as DNA, the CDR3 is TGTGCCAGCAGCTTACTCTCAGGGGGCGGGGCCAACGTCCTGACTTTC. Residues: CASSLLSGGGANVLTF.

The CDR3 here is CASSPPGLADTQYF. DNA for the CDR3: TGTGCCAGCAGCCCTCCGGGACTAGCAGATACGCAGTATTTT. The V call is TRBV7-2, the J call TRBJ2-3; 8 nucleotides line up with TRBD2. The CDR3 has 14 amino acids. The germline gives CDR1 SGHTA, CDR2 FQGNSA. The V segment lost 5 bases and the J segment 4 bases; nucleotides outside the gene matches: 5.

J is TRBJ2-7 and V is TRBV10-3; TRBD1 aligns across 9 bases. This CDR3 contains 15 residues. J lost 4 bases, V lost 6 bases, and 10 bases had no gene match. The germline V gene has CDR1 ENHRY and CDR2 SYGVKD. The CDR3 is CAISGATGGSYEQYF. The DNA for the CDR3 is TGTGCCATCAGCGGAGCTACAGGGGGCTCATACGAGCAGTACTTC.

The genes are TRBV30 and TRBJ1-2; 9 bases fit TRBD1. After removal of 5 bases from V and 7 bases from J, the junction contained 5 bases not matched to a gene. Germline V CDR1 and CDR2: GTSNPN, SVGIG (reference sequence). CDR3 length: 12 amino acids. The CDR3 sequence: CAWGTGSFGYTF. The CDR3 coding sequence is TGTGCCTGGGGGACAGGGTCGTTTGGCTACACCTTC.

The chain couples TRBV24-1 to TRBJ2-5; D is undetermined. In germline, CDR1 is KGHDR, CDR2 SFDVKD. The V end lost 5 bases, the J end lost 3 bases, and 9 bases lay between the germline ends. The CDR3 has 13 residues. CDR3 in amino acids: CATSVPNKETQYF. The DNA for the CDR3 is TGTGCCACCAGTGTTCCGAACAAAGAGACCCAGTACTTC.

The genes are TRBV7-2 and TRBJ2-5; 11 bases match TRBD1. The CDR3 contains 16 residues. After removal of 0 bases from V and 5 bases from J, the junction contained 5 bases not matched to a gene. Germline V CDR1 and CDR2: SGHTA, FQGNSA. CDR3 bases: TGTGCCAGCAGCTTAGCCGGGACAGGGGGTTCGGAGACCCAGTACTTC. Translated, it gives CASSLAGTGGSETQYF. The complete variable domain, with remaining parts taken from reference TRBV7-2 and TRBJ2-5, reads GAGVSQSPSNKVTEKGKDVELRCDPISGHTALYWYRQSLGQGLEFLIYFQGNSAPDKSGLPSDRFSAERTGGSVSTLTIQRTQQEDSAVYLCASSLAGTGGSETQYFGPGTRLLVL.